This TCR beta chain was profiled in a study of T cells after yellow fever vaccination. This clonotype appeared many times. The germline V gene has CDR1 DFQATT and CDR2 SNEGSKA (reference sequence). The CDR3 covers 11 residues. V lost 5 bases, J lost 7 bases, and 4 bases stayed unmatched. TCRdb re-derived calls from the 5' RACE reads in MiXCR, one entry per CDR3 protein. There are about 150,000 distinct CDR3 sequences in the sample; 6.2% occur only once, and 2.5% to 3.5% lies in the top ten. The input for sequencing was CD4+ T cells sorted from PBMCs, taken on the day of the first yellow fever vaccination. The V call is TRBV20-1, the J call TRBJ2-5; 7 positions match TRBD2. The receptor was isolated from a man younger than 35 who received the YFV17D yellow fever vaccine. In DNA, the CDR3 is TGCAGTGCTGTGCGCGGGGGGACCCAGTACTTC. Protein: CSAVRGGTQYF.